A single sample gave rise to the 23 T cell receptor beta chains below, sequenced in a study of T cells after yellow fever vaccination. TCRdb redid the calling of the 5' RACE reads with MiXCR, one entry per CDR3 protein. This sample has 550,000 or so distinct CDR3 sequences, with roughly 19% found just once. The source was PBMCs, collected 15 days after the yellow fever booster vaccination. These receptors were obtained from a man aged 30 to 45 who received the YFV17D yellow fever vaccine.

This chain joins TRBV4-3 and TRBJ1-5, with unresolved D. CDR3 length: 15 residues. The V and J ends lost 0 bases and 6 bases respectively, with 12 bases between them. Germline CDR1 LGHNA, CDR2 YSLEER. This CDR3 is CASSQEAGNSQPQHF. The CDR3 region has the DNA TGCGCCAGCAGCCAAGAAGCCGGGAATAGTCAGCCCCAGCATTTT.

This clonotype was seen more than once but under ten times. The rearrangement links TRBV6-5 to TRBJ2-1; possibly TRBD2 for D (6 bases). The germline gives CDR1 MNHEY, CDR2 SVGAGI. The CDR3 totals 16 residues. V lost 3 bases and J 2 bases, leaving 14 bases between the germline ends. CDR3 region: CASSYRLAKPYNEQFF. The CDR3 coding sequence is TGTGCCAGCAGTTATCGGCTAGCGAAACCCTACAATGAGCAGTTCTTC.

This clonotype has a count of ten or more. V gene TRBV18 combines with J gene TRBJ2-7; a weak D match, TRBD2 (6 bases). Germline-derived CDR1 and CDR2 are KGHSH and LQKENI. V was shortened by 6 bases and J by 3 bases, with 9 bases between the two germline ends. The CDR3 consists of 12 residues. DNA for the CDR3: TGTGCCAGCTCCTACGGGAGCTACGAGCAGTACTTC. Translating gives CASSYGSYEQYF.

Turning to this clonotype: A read error may produce the germline difference seen at one junction end. The chain uses TRBV12-3 or TRBV12-4 and TRBJ2-1; 7 nucleotides align to TRBD1. CDR3 length: 16 residues. CDR3 DNA sequence: TGTGCCAGCCGGACAGGTCCTTCGGAGTCCTACAATGAGAAGTTCTTC. Translation: CASRTGPSESYNEKFF.

The table lists this clonotype with a few counts. The genes are TRBV7-8 and TRBJ1-4, with 8 positions matching TRBD1. The V segment lost 5 bases and the J segment 6 bases; nucleotides outside the gene matches: 11. There are 16 residues in the CDR3. Germline V gene lookup returns CDR1 SGHVS and CDR2 FQNEAQ. In nucleotides, the CDR3 is TGTGCCAGCAGCCCGTGGACAGGGAGTGAAGATGAAAAACTGTTTTTT. The encoded protein is CASSPWTGSEDEKLFF. Variable domain in full (rest from reference TRBV7-8 and TRBJ1-4): GAGVSQSPRYKVAKRGQDVALRCDPISGHVSLFWYQQALGQGPEFLTYFQNEAQLDKSGLPSDRFFAERPEGSVSTLKIQRTQQEDSAVYLCASSPWTGSEDEKLFFGSGTQLSVL.

This clonotype occurred a few times. J is TRBJ2-6 and V is TRBV7-2; possible D gene TRBD2, 5 bases. Deletions cut 5 bases from V and 3 bases from J, with 11 bases between. This CDR3 is built from 15 residues. The germline V gene encodes CDR1 SGHTA and CDR2 FQGNSA. The CDR3 DNA is TGTGCCAGCAGCCCTACCCGGGGTGGGGCCAACGTCCTGACTTTC. It codes for CASSPTRGGANVLTF.

On this clonotype itself: The germline gene is not matched at one end of the junction; a read error may be the cause. The rearrangement links TRBV20-1 to TRBJ2-2, with 8 bases aligning to TRBD2. There are 16 residues in the CDR3. Looked up from germline, CDR1 is DFQATT and CDR2 is SNEGSKA (reference sequence). The CDR3 nucleotides are TGCTGTGCTAGAAGGGTGCGGGAGGCGAACACCGGGGAGCTGTTTTTT. It encodes CCARRVREANTGELFF.

The chain is built from TRBV7-2 and TRBJ2-1; no clear D gene. Deletions cut 3 bases from V and 9 bases from J, with 6 bases between. Germline loops: CDR1 SGHTA, CDR2 FQGNSA. This CDR3 contains 11 residues. CDR3 in amino acids: CASSFATEQFF. DNA for the CDR3: TGTGCCAGCAGCTTCGCCACTGAGCAGTTCTTC.

J is TRBJ1-1 and V is TRBV6-5; 7 nucleotides line up with TRBD1. V lost 0 bases and J lost 1; bases outside the gene matches: 2. The length of the CDR3 is 15 residues. Looked up from germline, CDR1 is MNHEY and CDR2 is SVGAGI. CDR3 sequence (DNA): TGTGCCAGCAGTTACTCGGGACAGTGGAACACTGAAGCTTTCTTT. It specifies CASSYSGQWNTEAFF.

The rearrangement uses TRBV9 and TRBJ2-5; 8 bases map to TRBD2. The V gene's germline CDR1 is SGDLS and CDR2 YYNGEE. The CDR3 runs to 14 residues. V gave up 4 bases and J gave up 4 bases; unmatched junction bases: 6. This CDR3 reads CASSREGVLETQYF. CDR3 bases: TGTGCCAGCAGCCGGGAGGGAGTCCTAGAGACCCAGTACTTC.

The V call is TRBV30, the J call TRBJ2-4; D is undetermined. Per germline, CDR1 GTSNPN and CDR2 SVGIG (reference sequence). Trimming cost V 5 bases and J 6 bases, with 11 bases left between them. The length of the CDR3 is 12 residues. The DNA for the CDR3 is TGTGCCTGGGGACCGTTCGGAAACATTCAGTACTTC. The encoded protein is CAWGPFGNIQYF.

This chain uses TRBV7-3 with TRBJ2-5; TRBD2 might be the D (6 bases). The V gene lost 1 base and the J gene lost 5 bases, with 14 bases spanning the gap. The V gene's germline CDR1 is SGHTA and CDR2 FQGTGA. The CDR3 consists of 15 residues. CDR3 sequence reads: CASSLITGAVETQYF. For the CDR3, the DNA is TGTGCCAGCAGCTTAATAACGGGAGCGGTGGAGACCCAGTACTTC.

The V and J genes are TRBV5-6 and TRBJ2-3, with 9 bases identical to TRBD2. Germline CDR1 SGHDT, CDR2 YYEEEE. The CDR3 contains 15 residues. J was trimmed by 4 bases and V by 0 bases; bases with no gene match: 3. CDR3 loop: CASSLGLAGSDTQYF. The CDR3 nucleotides read TGTGCCAGCAGCTTGGGTCTAGCGGGGTCAGATACGCAGTATTTT.

The chain recombines TRBV21-1 with TRBJ2-1; the table's TRBD2 call for D was not verified on the DNA. TRBV21-1 is classified as a pseudogene. The CDR3 has 11 residues. CDR3 sequence reads: CASSNGPEQFF. CDR3 coding DNA: TGTGCCAGCAGCAACGGCCCTGAGCAGTTCTTC.

This clonotype was seen more than once but under ten times. J is TRBJ1-1 and V is TRBV29-1; 8 bases fit TRBD1. The CDR3 is made up of 13 amino acids. The V gene end was trimmed by 6 bases and the J gene end by 0 bases; junction bases not matched to a gene: 3. Germline V gene sequence: CDR1 SQVTM, CDR2 ANQGSEA. CDR3 in amino acids: CSVGQALNTEAFF. CDR3 DNA: TGCAGCGTGGGACAGGCGTTGAACACTGAAGCTTTCTTT.

The chain combines TRBV20-1 with TRBJ2-2; D is undetermined. The CDR3 contains 16 residues. The V and J ends lost 3 bases and 0 bases respectively, with 14 bases between them. From germline, CDR1 is DFQATT and CDR2 SNEGSKA (reference sequence). CDR3 nucleotide sequence: TGCAGTGCTAGTGCAACGGGCGACCCGAACACCGGGGAGCTGTTTTTT. This codes for CSASATGDPNTGELFF.

This clonotype was observed at least ten times. The V call is TRBV7-2, the J call TRBJ1-5; no reliable D call. Germline V lookup: CDR1 SGHTA, CDR2 FQGNSA. Deletions cut 1 base from V and 7 bases from J, with 8 bases between. The CDR3 extends over 13 amino acids. DNA of the CDR3: TGTGCCAGCAGCTTAGAGGTTTCACAGCCCCAGCATTTT. This codes for CASSLEVSQPQHF.

The chain couples TRBV29-1 to TRBJ2-3; 11 bases fit TRBD1. The germline gives CDR1 SQVTM, CDR2 ANQGSEA. This CDR3 has 15 amino acids. The V gene end was trimmed by 5 bases and the J gene end by 6 bases; junction bases not matched to a gene: 10. CDR3 DNA: TGCAGCGTTACAGGGACAGGGGGGAGGGTGGATACGCAGTATTTT. Its translation is CSVTGTGGRVDTQYF.

In its sample, this clonotype was seen a few times. The V call is TRBV20-1, the J call TRBJ1-2; D is possibly TRBD1 (5 bases). Trimming shortened V by 0 bases and J by 0 bases, and 11 bases separated the two germline ends. CDR3 length: 15 residues. Germline V gives CDR1 DFQATT, CDR2 SNEGSKA (reference sequence). The CDR3 loop is CSARDSGIANYGYTF. The CDR3 DNA sequence: TGCAGTGCTAGAGATTCAGGGATCGCTAACTATGGCTACACCTTC.

V usage is TRBV11-2 and J usage is TRBJ2-4; the D is unclear. CDR1 and CDR2 from the germline V gene are SGHAT and FQNNGV. Trimming shortened V by 6 bases and J by 6 bases, and 9 bases separated the two germline ends. The CDR3 is made up of 12 amino acids. The CDR3 sequence: CASRVAGNIQYF. In DNA, the CDR3 is TGTGCCAGCAGAGTAGCTGGAAACATTCAGTACTTC.

This chain uses TRBV25-1 with TRBJ2-3; no clear D gene. The germline CDR1 and CDR2 sequences are MGHDK and SYGVNS. The CDR3 runs to 12 residues. V shed 6 bases and J shed 5 bases, with 9 bases lying between them. The CDR3 protein is CASRDWRDTQYF. CDR3 in DNA: TGTGCCAGCAGAGATTGGCGAGATACGCAGTATTTT.

This clonotype was seen more than once but under ten times. The genes are TRBV11-2 and TRBJ2-2, with D possibly being TRBD1 (6 bases). The CDR3 is 16 residues long. Germline CDR1 reads SGHAT; CDR2 reads FQNNGV. V shed 2 bases and J shed 4 bases, with 14 bases lying between them. The CDR3 DNA is TGTGCCAGCAGCTTAACCCGGACAGTGGGCACCGGGGAGCTGTTTTTT. Its translation is CASSLTRTVGTGELFF.

The chain links TRBV20-1 to TRBJ2-5; 9 nucleotides line up with TRBD1. The CDR3 length is 19 residues. The germline V gene encodes CDR1 DFQATT and CDR2 SNEGSKA (reference sequence). The V and J ends lost 0 bases and 5 bases, in that order; junction bases with no gene match: 19. The DNA for the CDR3 is TGCAGTGCTAGAGATCTAGCAGGTGGGGACAGGGCGCGAGGGGAGACCCAGTACTTC. Translated, it gives CSARDLAGGDRARGETQYF.